Listed below are T cell receptor beta chains from one sample, sequenced in a study of blood T cell repertoires in COVID-19. Libraries were prepared by immunoSEQ multiplex PCR; TCRdb keeps only in-frame clonotypes and omits some of them. The sample consists of fewer than 250,000 clones, about 86% of them appearing once. Sequences were obtained from peripheral blood. These receptors all stem from a woman in her sixties or seventies with acute or convalescent COVID-19. Both conserved end residues are trimmed from each CDR3.

J gene	V gene	CDR3 protein
TRBJ1-2	TRBV11-3	ASSLGQGDGYT
TRBJ1-1	TRBV2	ASSSAGGLTEAF
TRBJ2-7	TRBV3-1/TRBV3-2	ASSQTGEQY
TRBJ1-2	TRBV5-5	ASSLSGNYGYT
TRBJ1-5	TRBV19	ATTWTGENQPQH
TRBJ2-5	TRBV27	ASRSGKTQY
TRBJ2-5	TRBV4-3	ASSQRSGIGETQY
TRBJ1-4	TRBV15	ATSRGSEKLF
TRBJ1-2	TRBV10-1	ASSETGGYGYT
TRBJ1-6	TRBV6-4	ASSWTGGGSPLH
TRBJ1-3	TRBV19	ASSPRYSGNTIY
TRBJ2-2	TRBV7-2	ASSLGQFSTGELF
TRBJ2-2	TRBV28	ASSLGLAVNTGELF
TRBJ1-6	TRBV7-8	ASSLRLTNHNSPLH